The clone carrying this T cell receptor (beta chain) occurred many times. As yet, its antigen is unknown. Within the sample, other DNA sequences also encode this same CDR3. This sample was included in a study of beta chain features in type 1 diabetes. Reverse transcribing all isolated RNA meant expressed TCRB transcripts were sequenced. Only in-frame clones appear in the TCRdb table, and some are missing; sequencing was by immunoSEQ multiplex PCR. Of some 350,000 clones in the sample, 9.6% were seen once. Per germline, CDR1 SGHVS and CDR2 FQNEAQ. The CDR3 is 13 residues long. Between the trimmed V and J ends, which lost 5 bases and 2 bases, there was a span of 9 bases. Regarding the study as a whole: PCR might show a preference for shorter templates, equally across patients and controls. Patients with type 1 diabetes showed fewer VDJ junction insertions and more deletions. Within each of all four CD4+ subsets, Type 1 diabetes patients had TCRB CDR3s that were moderately but significantly shorter.

Material: central memory CD4+ T cells from blood. The receptor was derived from a man aged 25-45 years with type 1 diabetes. The chain has TRBV7-8 and TRBJ2-5; either TRBD1 or TRBD2 may fit D (5 bases each). The chain's CDR3 is CASSLGPQETQYF. As DNA, the CDR3 is TGTGCCAGCAGCCTGGGACCTCAAGAGACCCAGTACTTC.